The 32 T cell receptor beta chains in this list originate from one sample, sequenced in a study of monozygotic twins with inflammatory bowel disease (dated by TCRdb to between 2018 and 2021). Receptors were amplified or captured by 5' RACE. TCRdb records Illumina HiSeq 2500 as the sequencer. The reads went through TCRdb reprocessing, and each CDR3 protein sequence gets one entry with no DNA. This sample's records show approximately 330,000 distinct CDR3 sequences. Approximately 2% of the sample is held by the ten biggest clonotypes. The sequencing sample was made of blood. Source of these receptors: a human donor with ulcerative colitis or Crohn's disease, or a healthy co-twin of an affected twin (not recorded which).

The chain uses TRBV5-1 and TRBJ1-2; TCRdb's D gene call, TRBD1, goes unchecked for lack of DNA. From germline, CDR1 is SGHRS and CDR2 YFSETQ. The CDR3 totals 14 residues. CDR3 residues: CASKESGGSGGYTF.

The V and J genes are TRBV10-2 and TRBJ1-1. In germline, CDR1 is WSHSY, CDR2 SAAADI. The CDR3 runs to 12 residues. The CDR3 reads CASTTGNTEAFF.

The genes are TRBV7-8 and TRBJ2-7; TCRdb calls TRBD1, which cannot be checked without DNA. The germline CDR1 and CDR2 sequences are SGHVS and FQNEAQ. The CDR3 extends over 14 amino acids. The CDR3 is CASSLATGGYEQYF.

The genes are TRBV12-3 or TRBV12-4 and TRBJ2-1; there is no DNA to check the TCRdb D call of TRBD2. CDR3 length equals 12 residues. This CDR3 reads CASSSPYNEQFF.

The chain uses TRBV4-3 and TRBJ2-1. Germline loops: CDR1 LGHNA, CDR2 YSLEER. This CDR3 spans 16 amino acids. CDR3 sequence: CASSQETTSFYNEQFF.

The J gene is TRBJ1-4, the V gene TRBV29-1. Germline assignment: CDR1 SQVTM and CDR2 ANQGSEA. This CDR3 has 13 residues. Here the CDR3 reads CSVVGSNHETLFF. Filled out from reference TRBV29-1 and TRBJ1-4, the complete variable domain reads SAVISQKPSRDICQRGTSLTIQCQVDSQVTMMFWYRQQPGQSLTLIATANQGSEATYESGFVIDKFPISRPNLTFSTLTVSNMSPEDSSIYLCSVVGSNHETLFFGSGTQLSVL.

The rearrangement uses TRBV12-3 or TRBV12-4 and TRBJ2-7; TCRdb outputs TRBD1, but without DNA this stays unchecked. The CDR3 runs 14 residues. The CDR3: CASSLAGANYEQYF.

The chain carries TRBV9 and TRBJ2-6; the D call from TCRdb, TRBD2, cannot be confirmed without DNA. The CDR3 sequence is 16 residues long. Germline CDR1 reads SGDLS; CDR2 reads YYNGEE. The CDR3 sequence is CASSEPLGVGANVLTF.

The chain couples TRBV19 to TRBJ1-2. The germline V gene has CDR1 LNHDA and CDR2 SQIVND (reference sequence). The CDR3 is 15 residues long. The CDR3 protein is CASTPLLGILYGYTF.

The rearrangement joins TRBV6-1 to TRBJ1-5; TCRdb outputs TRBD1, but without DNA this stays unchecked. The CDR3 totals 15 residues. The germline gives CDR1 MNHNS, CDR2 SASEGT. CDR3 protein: CASSDPWTVYQPQHF.

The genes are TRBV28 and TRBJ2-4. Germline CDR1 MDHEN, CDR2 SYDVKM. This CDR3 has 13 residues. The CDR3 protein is CAIRDFAKNIQYF.

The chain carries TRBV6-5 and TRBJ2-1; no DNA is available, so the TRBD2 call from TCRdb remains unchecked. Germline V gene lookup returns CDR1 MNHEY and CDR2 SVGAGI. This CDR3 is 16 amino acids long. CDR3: CASSYKGLAMGGEQFF.

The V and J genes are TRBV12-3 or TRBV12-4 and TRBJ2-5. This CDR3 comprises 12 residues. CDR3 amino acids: CASSELRETQYF.

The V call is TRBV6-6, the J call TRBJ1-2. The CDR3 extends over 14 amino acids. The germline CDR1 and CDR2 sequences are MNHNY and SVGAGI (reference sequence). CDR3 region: CASSYSRVDYGYTF.

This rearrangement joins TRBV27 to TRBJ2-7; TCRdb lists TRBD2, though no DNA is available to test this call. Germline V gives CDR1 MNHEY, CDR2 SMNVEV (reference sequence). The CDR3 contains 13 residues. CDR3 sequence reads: CASSGRGTYEQYF.

This chain's CDR3 is CASSERDSSGANVLTF. The gene calls are TRBV7-8 and TRBJ2-6; TCRdb gives TRBD1 as the D gene, but with no DNA this cannot be confirmed. CDR1 and CDR2 (germline): SGHVS, FQNEAQ. The CDR3 runs 16 residues. Based on the CDR3 plus reference TRBV7-8 and TRBJ2-6, the full variable domain is GAGVSQSPRYKVAKRGQDVALRCDPISGHVSLFWYQQALGQGPEFLTYFQNEAQLDKSGLPSDRFFAERPEGSVSTLKIQRTQQEDSAVYLCASSERDSSGANVLTFGAGSRLTVL.

The CDR3 sequence: CSSTGDRGRLYNEQFF. V is TRBV29-1 and J is TRBJ2-1; there is no DNA to check the TCRdb D call of TRBD1. The CDR3 loop spans 16 amino acids. Germline V lookup: CDR1 SQVTM, CDR2 ANQGSEA.

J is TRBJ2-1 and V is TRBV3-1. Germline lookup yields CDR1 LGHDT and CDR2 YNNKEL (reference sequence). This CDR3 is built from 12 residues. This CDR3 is CASSPFPSEQFF.

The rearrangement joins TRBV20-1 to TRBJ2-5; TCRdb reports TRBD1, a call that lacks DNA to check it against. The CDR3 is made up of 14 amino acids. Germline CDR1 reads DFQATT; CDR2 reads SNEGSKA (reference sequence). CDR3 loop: CSARDGRVLETQYF.

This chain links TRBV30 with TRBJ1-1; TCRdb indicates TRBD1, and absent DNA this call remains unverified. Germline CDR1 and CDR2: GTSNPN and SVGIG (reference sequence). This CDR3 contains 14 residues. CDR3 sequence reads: CARVDRGMNTEAFF.

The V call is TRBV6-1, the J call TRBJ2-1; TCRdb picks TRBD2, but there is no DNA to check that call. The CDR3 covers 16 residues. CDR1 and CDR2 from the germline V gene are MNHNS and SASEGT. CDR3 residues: CASSDLMGTSLNEQFF.

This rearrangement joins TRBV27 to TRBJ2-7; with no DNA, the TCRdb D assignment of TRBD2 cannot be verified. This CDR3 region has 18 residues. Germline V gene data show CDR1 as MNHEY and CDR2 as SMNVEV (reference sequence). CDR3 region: CASSPRWGGDFSTYERYF.

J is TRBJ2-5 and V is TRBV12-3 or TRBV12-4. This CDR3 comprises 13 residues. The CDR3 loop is CASSFSVRETQYF.

CDR3 sequence reads: CASSQLGVGAFF. The chain couples TRBV12-3 or TRBV12-4 to TRBJ1-1. There are 12 residues in the CDR3.

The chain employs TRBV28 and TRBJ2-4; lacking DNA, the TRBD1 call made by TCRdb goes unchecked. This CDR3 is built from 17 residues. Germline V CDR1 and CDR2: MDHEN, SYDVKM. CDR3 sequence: CASSFWGGRLAKNIQYF.

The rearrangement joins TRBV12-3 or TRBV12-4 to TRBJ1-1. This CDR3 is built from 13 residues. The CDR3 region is CASSLGQLTEAFF.

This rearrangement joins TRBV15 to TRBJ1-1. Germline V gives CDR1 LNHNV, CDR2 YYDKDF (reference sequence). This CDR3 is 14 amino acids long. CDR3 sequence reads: CATSRVFVYDEAFF.

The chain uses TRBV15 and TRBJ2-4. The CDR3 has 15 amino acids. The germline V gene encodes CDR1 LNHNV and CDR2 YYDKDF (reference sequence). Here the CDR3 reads CATSRDRVAKNIQYF.

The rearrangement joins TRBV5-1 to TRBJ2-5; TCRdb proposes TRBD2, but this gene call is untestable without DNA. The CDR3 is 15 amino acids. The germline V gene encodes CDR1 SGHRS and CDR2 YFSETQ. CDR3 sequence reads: CASSGLGDWQETQYF.

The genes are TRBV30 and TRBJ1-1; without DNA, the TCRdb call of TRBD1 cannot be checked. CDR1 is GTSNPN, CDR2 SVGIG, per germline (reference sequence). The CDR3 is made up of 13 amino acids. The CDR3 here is CAWSVDRGPEAFF.

The CDR3 sequence: CASIRGKSSYGYTF. V gene TRBV6-2 or TRBV6-3 combines with J gene TRBJ1-2. Germline V CDR1 and CDR2: MNHEY, SVGEGT. This CDR3 has 14 residues.

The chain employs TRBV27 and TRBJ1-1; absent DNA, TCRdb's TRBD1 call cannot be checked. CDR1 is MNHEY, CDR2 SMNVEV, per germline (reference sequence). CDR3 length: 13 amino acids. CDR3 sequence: CASRPQGFTEAFF.